This TCR beta chain was obtained from a study of CD8+CD57+ T cells in acquired aplastic anemia. The V end was cut by 6 bases, the J end by 5 bases, with 7 bases between. This CDR3 spans 10 amino acids. Germline V lookup: CDR1 DFQATT, CDR2 SNEGSKA (reference sequence). According to the study, genomic DNA was the template for TCR beta VDJ and CDR3 profiling. Using its own MiXCR run on the reads, TCRdb lists one record per CDR3 protein. Of hundreds of thousands of distinct CDR3 sequences listed, 55% to 75% are singletons. Material for sequencing was sorted CD4+, CD8+, or CD8+CD57+ T cells (not recorded which) from PBMCs. The receptor comes from a human donor in good health, serving as a control. The chain carries TRBV20-1 and TRBJ1-2; D uncertain. The CDR3 nucleotides are TGCAGTGCAAACACGTATGGCTACACCTTC. Protein product: CSANTYGYTF.